Below, one T cell receptor (beta chain) is given with its context. This sample is part of a study of T cells in tuberculosis. At the level of the study: T cells were selected with CD1B tetramers loaded with glucose monomycolate.

Trimming took off 6 bases at V and 0 bases at J, with 12 bases between the two ends. This CDR3 spans 14 amino acids. Germline values: CDR1 SNHLY, CDR2 FYNNEI. Libraries were prepared by immunoSEQ multiplex PCR; TCRdb keeps only in-frame clonotypes and omits some of them. The table shows around 38,000 clones, with about 96% occurring only once. The source is a donor aged 10 to 29 with latent tuberculosis or without tuberculosis infection. This sequence joins TRBV2 and TRBJ2-7, with D perhaps matching TRBD1 (5 bases). The specimen sequenced was PBMCs. The CDR3 loop is CASRDSGNSYEQYF. Here the CDR3 DNA reads TGTGCCAGCAGAGACTCAGGGAACTCCTACGAGCAGTACTTC.